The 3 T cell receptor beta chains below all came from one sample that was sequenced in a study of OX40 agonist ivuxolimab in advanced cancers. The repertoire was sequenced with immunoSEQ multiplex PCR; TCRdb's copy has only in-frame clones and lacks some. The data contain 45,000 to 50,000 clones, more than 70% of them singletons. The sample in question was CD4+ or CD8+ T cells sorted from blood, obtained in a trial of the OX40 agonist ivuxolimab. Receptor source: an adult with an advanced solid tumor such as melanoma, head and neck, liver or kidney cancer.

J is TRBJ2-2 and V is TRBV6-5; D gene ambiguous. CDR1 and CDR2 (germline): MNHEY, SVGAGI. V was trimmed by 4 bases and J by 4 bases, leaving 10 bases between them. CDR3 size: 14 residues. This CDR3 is CASSLNVFTGELFF. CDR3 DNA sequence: TGTGCCAGCAGTTTAAATGTCTTCACCGGGGAGCTGTTTTTT.

CDR3 nucleotides: TGCGCCAGCAGCCCGACAGGGAACACTGAAGCTTTCTTT. It encodes CASSPTGNTEAFF. The rearrangement uses TRBV4-3 and TRBJ1-1; D perhaps matches TRBD1 (6 bases). This CDR3 spans 13 amino acids. Looked up from germline, CDR1 is LGHNA and CDR2 is YSLEER. V was shortened by 4 bases and J by 1 base, with 7 bases between the two germline ends.

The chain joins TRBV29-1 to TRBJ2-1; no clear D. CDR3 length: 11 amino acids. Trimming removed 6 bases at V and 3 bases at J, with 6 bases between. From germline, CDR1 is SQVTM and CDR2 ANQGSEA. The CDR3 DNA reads TGCAGCGTACAGAACTACAATGAGCAGTTCTTC. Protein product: CSVQNYNEQFF.